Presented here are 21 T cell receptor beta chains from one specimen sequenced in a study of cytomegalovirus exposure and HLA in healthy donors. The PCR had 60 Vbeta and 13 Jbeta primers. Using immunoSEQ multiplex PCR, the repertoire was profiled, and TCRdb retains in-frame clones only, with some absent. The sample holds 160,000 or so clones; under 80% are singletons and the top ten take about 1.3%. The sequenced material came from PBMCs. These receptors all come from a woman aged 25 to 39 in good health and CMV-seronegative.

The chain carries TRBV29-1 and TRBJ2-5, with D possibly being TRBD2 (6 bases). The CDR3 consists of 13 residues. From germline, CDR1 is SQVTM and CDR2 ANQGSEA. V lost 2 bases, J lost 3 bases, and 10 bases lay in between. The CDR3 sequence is CSVEQGGKETQYF. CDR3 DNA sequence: TGCAGCGTTGAACAGGGCGGGAAAGAGACCCAGTACTTC.

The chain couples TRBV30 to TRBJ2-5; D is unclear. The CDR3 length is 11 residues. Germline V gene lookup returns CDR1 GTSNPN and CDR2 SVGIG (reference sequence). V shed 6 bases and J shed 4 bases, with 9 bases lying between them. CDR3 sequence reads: CACNVGETQYF. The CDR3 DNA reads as TGTGCCTGCAATGTCGGAGAGACCCAGTACTTC. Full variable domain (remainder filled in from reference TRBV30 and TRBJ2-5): SQTIHQWPATLVQPVGSPLSLECTVEGTSNPNLYWYRQAAGRGLQLLFYSVGIGQISSEVPQNLSASRPQDRQFILSSKKLLLSDSGFYLCACNVGETQYFGPGTRLLVL.

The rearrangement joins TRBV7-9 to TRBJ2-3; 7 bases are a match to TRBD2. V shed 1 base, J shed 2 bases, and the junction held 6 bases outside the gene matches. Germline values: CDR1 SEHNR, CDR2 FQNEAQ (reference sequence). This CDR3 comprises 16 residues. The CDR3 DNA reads TGTGCCAGCAGCTTAGGGTACGGGGGGACCACAGATACGCAGTATTTT. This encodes CASSLGYGGTTDTQYF.

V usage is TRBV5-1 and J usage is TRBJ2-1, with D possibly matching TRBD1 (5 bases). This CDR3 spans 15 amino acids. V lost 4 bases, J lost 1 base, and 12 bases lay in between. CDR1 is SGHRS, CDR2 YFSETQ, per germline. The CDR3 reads CASSPDSSSYNEQFF. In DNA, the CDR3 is TGCGCCAGCAGCCCCGACAGTTCGTCCTACAATGAGCAGTTCTTC.

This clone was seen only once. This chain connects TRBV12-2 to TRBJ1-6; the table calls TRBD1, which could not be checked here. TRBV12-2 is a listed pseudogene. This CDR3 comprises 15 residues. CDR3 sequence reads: CASRLPGHCNSPLHF. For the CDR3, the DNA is TGTGCAAGTCGCTTACCGGGACACTGTAATTCACCCCTCCACTTT.

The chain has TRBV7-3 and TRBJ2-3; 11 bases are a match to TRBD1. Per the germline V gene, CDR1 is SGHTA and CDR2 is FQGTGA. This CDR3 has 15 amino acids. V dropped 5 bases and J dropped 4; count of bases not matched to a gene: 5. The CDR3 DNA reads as TGTGCCAGCAGCCCGGGACAGGGGGGCCCAGATACGCAGTATTTT. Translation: CASSPGQGGPDTQYF.

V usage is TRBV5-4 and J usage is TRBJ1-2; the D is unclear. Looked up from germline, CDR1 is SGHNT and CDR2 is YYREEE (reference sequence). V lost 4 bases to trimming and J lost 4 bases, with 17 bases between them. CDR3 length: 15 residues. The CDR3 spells CASSPAPILPYGYTF. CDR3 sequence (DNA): TGTGCCAGCAGCCCGGCCCCGATACTACCCTATGGCTACACCTTC.

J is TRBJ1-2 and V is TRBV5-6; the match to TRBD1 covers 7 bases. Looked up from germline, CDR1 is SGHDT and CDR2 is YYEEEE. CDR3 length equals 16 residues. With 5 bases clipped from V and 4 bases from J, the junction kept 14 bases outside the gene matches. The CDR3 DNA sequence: TGTGCCAGCAGTCGTTCACAGGGGCCGTGGGTCTATGGCTACACCTTC. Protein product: CASSRSQGPWVYGYTF.

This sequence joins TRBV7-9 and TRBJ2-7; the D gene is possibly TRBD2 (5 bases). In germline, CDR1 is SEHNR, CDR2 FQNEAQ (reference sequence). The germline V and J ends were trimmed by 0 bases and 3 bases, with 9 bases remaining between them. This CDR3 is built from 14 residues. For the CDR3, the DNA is TGTGCCAGCAGCTTAGCCGACGGGAACTACGAGCAGTACTTC. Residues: CASSLADGNYEQYF.

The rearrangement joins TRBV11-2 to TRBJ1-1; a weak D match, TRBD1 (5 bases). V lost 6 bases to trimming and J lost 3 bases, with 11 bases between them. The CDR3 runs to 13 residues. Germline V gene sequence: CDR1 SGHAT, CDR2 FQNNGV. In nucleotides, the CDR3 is TGTGCCAGCAGAATCTTAGGGGACACTGAAGCTTTCTTT. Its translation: CASRILGDTEAFF.

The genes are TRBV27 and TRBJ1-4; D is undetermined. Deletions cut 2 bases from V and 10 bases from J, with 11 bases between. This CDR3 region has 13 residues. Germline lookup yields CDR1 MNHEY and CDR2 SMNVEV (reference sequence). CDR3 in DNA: TGTGCCAGCAGTTTAGGGCAGTACGGAAAACTGTTTTTT. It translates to CASSLGQYGKLFF.

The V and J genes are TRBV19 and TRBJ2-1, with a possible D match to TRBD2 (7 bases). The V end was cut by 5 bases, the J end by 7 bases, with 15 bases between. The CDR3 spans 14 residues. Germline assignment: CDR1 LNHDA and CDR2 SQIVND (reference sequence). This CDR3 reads CASSLSSGQNEQFF. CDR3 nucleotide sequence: TGTGCCAGTAGTTTGTCTAGCGGACAGAATGAGCAGTTCTTC.

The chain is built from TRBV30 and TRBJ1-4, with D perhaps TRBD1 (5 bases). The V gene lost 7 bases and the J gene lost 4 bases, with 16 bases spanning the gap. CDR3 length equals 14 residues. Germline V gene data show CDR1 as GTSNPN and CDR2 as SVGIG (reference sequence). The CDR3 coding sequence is TGTGCCTTCGGCGGGGGGGGGATTAATGAAAAACTGTTTTTT. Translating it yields CAFGGGGINEKLFF.

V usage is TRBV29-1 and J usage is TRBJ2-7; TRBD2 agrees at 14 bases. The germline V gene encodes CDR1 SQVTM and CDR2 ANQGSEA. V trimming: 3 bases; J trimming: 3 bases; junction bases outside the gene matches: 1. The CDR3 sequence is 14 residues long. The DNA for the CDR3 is TGCAGCGTTGACGGGACTAGCGGGGGCTACGAGCAGTACTTC. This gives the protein CSVDGTSGGYEQYF.

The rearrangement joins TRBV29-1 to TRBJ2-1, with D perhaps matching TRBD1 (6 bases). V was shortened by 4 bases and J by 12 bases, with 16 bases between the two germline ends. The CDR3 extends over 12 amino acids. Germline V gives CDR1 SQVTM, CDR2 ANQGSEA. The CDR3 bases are TGCAGCGTTGTGCAGGGGCCCCTTGGGCAGTTCTTC. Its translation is CSVVQGPLGQFF.

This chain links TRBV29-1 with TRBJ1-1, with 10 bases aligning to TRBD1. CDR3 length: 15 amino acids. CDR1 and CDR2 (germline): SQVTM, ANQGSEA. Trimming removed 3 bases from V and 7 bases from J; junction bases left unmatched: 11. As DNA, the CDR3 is TGCAGCGTTGAGTCGGGACAGGGGATGGATAATGAAGCTTTCTTT. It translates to CSVESGQGMDNEAFF.

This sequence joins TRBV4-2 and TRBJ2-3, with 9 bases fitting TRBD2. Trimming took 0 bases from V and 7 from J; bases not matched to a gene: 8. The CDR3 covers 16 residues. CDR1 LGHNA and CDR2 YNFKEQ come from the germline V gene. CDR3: CASSQDLAGGQHTQYF. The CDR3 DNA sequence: TGTGCCAGCAGCCAAGATCTTGCGGGGGGGCAACATACGCAGTATTTT.

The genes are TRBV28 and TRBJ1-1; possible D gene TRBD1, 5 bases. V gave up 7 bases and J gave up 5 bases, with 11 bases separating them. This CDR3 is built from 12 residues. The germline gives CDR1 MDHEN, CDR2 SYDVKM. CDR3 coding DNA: TGTGCCAGCACCATAAGGGGAACTGAAGCTTTCTTT. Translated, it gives CASTIRGTEAFF.

CDR3 DNA sequence: TGTGCCAGCAGTTACTCGGGGGCGGGAGACACCGGGGAGCTGTTTTTT. Its translation is CASSYSGAGDTGELFF. This sequence joins TRBV6-5 and TRBJ2-2; perhaps TRBD2 as D (7 bases). Germline lookup yields CDR1 MNHEY and CDR2 SVGAGI. Trimming removed 0 bases from V and 3 bases from J, with 11 bases in between. The CDR3 loop spans 16 amino acids.

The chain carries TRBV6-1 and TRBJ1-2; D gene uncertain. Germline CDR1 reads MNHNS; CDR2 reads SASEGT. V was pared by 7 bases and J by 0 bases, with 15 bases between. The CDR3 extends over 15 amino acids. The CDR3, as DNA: TGTGCCAGCACCGACGGAAGCAGGCCTAACTATGGCTACACCTTC. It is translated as CASTDGSRPNYGYTF.

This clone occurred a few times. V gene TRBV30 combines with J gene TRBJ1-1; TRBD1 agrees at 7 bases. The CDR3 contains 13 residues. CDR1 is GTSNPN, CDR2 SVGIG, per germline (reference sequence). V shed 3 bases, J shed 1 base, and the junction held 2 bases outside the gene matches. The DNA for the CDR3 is TGTGCCTGGAGGGCAGGGGGGAACACTGAAGCTTTCTTT. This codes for CAWRAGGNTEAFF.